This TCR beta chain was identified during a study of memory CD4+ T cells and cytomegalovirus serostatus. Points from the study as a whole: Median bootstrapped AUC for CMV status was approximately 0.96 originally, about 0.9 US-trained. Suggested: most of the CMV-linked TCR signature lies in CD4+ memory cells.

The sort gate was single viable CD3+CD4+CD8-CD45RO+ cells for memory CD4+ T cells. CDR3 length: 13 amino acids. V lost 5 bases and J lost 7, with 13 bases in between. CDR1 and CDR2 (germline): SGHRS, YFSETQ. For this clone: The antigen is not known.

Profiling relied on immunoSEQ multiplex PCR, and the TCRdb table lists in-frame clones only, not all of them. The table has tens of thousands of clones, about 73% seen once. Sequencing was carried out using memory CD4+ T cells from blood. The receptor was derived from an adult in good health and CMV-seronegative. The chain joins TRBV5-1 to TRBJ1-5, with D possibly TRBD1 on 5 matching bases. CDR3 residues: CASRRGAEQPQHF. CDR3 nucleotide sequence: TGCGCCAGCAGGCGAGGGGCGGAACAGCCCCAGCATTTT. Full variable domain (remainder filled in from reference TRBV5-1 and TRBJ1-5): KAGVTQTPRYLIKTRGQQVTLSCSPISGHRSVSWYQQTPGQGLQFLFEYFSETQRNKGNFPGRFSGRQFSNSRSEMNVSTLELGDSALYLCASRRGAEQPQHFGDGTRLSIL.